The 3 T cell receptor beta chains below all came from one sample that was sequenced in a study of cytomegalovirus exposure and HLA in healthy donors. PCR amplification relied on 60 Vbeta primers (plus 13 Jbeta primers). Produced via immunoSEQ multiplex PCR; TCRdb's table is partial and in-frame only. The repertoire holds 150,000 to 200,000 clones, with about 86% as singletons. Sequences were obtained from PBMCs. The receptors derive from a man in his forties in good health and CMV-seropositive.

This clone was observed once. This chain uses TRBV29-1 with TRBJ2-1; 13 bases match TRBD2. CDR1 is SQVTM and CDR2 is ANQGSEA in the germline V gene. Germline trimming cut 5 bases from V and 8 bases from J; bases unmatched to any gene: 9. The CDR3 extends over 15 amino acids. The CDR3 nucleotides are TGCAGCGTTTCGAGGACTAGCGGGAGCAACGATGAGCAGTTCTTC. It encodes CSVSRTSGSNDEQFF.

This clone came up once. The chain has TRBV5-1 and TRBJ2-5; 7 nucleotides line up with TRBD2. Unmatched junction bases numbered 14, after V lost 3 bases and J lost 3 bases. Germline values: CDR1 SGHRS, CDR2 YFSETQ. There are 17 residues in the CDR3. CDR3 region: CASSSGRARDYEETQYF. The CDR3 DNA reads TGCGCCAGCAGCTCAGGTAGGGCGAGGGACTACGAAGAGACCCAGTACTTC. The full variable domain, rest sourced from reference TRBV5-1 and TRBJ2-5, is KAGVTQTPRYLIKTRGQQVTLSCSPISGHRSVSWYQQTPGQGLQFLFEYFSETQRNKGNFPGRFSGRQFSNSRSEMNVSTLELGDSALYLCASSSGRARDYEETQYFGPGTRLLVL.

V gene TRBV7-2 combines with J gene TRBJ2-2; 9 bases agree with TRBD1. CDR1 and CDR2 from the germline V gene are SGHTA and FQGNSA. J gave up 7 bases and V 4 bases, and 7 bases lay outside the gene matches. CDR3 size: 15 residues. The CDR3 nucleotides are TGTGCCAGCAGCTGGGCACAGGGGGCAAGCGGGGAGCTGTTTTTT. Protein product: CASSWAQGASGELFF. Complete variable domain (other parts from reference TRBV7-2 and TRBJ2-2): GAGVSQSPSNKVTEKGKDVELRCDPISGHTALYWYRQSLGQGLEFLIYFQGNSAPDKSGLPSDRFSAERTGGSVSTLTIQRTQQEDSAVYLCASSWAQGASGELFFGEGSRLTVL.